This T cell receptor beta chain was sequenced for a study of molecular identifiers for immune sequencing clone quantification. CDR3 length equals 14 residues. Germline lookup yields CDR1 SGHNT and CDR2 YYREEE (reference sequence). V lost 4 bases and J 10 bases, leaving 18 bases between the germline ends. Naive CD8 sequencing libraries were generated from approximately 22,000 to 940,000 sorted cells, with 10%, 30% or 50% RNA as input. As CD8+CD4-CCR7+CD45RA+ cells, naive CD8 T cells were sorted. This clonotype was seen repeatedly, ten times or more. The target antigen is unknown. The study's findings and limits: In naive cells, clones above 20 RNA copies held under 1% of molecules, whereas in effector cells they held over 97%.

In preparing bulk TCR libraries, previously described methods and listed TCR primers were used. TCRdb fed the PCR reads into MiXCR, producing one record per CDR3 protein. This sample yields around 460,000 distinct CDR3 sequences, of which about 21% are seen a single time; approximately 0.84% belongs to the top ten. Sequencing was performed on naive CD8+ T cells from blood, with Jurkat cell RNA spiked in. The subset was: FACS-sorted CD8+CD4-CCR7+CD45RA+ naive T cells. This TCR was sampled from a human donor in good health. Some libraries in this study had Jurkat cell RNA spiked in. The chain is built from TRBV5-4 and TRBJ2-1, with D possibly being TRBD1 (6 bases). CDR3 nucleotides: TGTGCCAGCAGCCGTTCCACAGGGTCCCTAGAGCAGTTCTTC. This sequence encodes CASSRSTGSLEQFF.